The 4 T cell receptor beta chains in this list originate from one sample, sequenced in a study of OX40 agonist ivuxolimab in advanced cancers. Library creation used the immunoSEQ multiplex PCR assay. Drawn from immuneACCESS, this table holds only the in-frame rearrangements with V and J called that TCRdb kept. Clones are partly lost; checked studies trace under half to an unresolved V gene and leave the rest unexplained. This sample holds around 71,000 clones; around 80% were observed only once. The ten most abundant clones make up over 4.5% of the sample. This material consisted of CD4+ or CD8+ T cells sorted from blood, taken in a trial of the OX40 agonist ivuxolimab. Receptors originate from an adult with an advanced solid tumor such as melanoma, head and neck, liver or kidney cancer.

CDR3 sequence: CASSETQRERYNEQFF. As DNA, the CDR3 is TGTGCCAGCAGTGAAACCCAGCGGGAGAGGTACAATGAGCAGTTCTTC. V usage is TRBV6-1 and J usage is TRBJ2-1; 8 positions match TRBD2. The germline V gene has CDR1 MNHNS and CDR2 SASEGT. The CDR3 loop spans 16 amino acids. J was trimmed by 4 bases and V by 2 bases; bases with no gene match: 7.

The J gene is TRBJ1-1, the V gene TRBV11-2, with D maybe TRBD1 (5 bases). With 5 bases removed from V and 10 bases from J, the gap between germline ends came to 17 bases. From germline, CDR1 is SGHAT and CDR2 FQNNGV. CDR3 length: 13 amino acids. The CDR3, as DNA: TGTGCCAGCAGCACACAGGTAACCTATTCAGCTTTCTTT. It translates to CASSTQVTYSAFF.

V gene TRBV5-1 combines with J gene TRBJ2-5, with D possibly matching TRBD2 (5 bases). CDR1 SGHRS and CDR2 YFSETQ come from the germline V gene. The CDR3 has 12 residues. Trimming shortened V by 4 bases and J by 5 bases, and 9 bases separated the two germline ends. CDR3 nucleotides: TGCGCCAGCAGCGGGAGCCGGGAGACCCAGTACTTC. Residues: CASSGSRETQYF. Full variable domain (outside the CDR3, taken from reference TRBV5-1 and TRBJ2-5): KAGVTQTPRYLIKTRGQQVTLSCSPISGHRSVSWYQQTPGQGLQFLFEYFSETQRNKGNFPGRFSGRQFSNSRSEMNVSTLELGDSALYLCASSGSRETQYFGPGTRLLVL.

This clone was recorded at least ten times. The chain uses TRBV12-5 and TRBJ2-5; TRBD1 agrees at 7 bases. CDR3 size: 14 residues. With V trimmed by 6 bases and J by 5 bases, 9 bases remained unmatched. Germline V lookup: CDR1 LGHNT, CDR2 FRNRAP. CDR3 bases: TGTGCTAGTGGGTGGGACAGAAGATGGGAGACCCAGTACTTC. Its protein product is CASGWDRRWETQYF.